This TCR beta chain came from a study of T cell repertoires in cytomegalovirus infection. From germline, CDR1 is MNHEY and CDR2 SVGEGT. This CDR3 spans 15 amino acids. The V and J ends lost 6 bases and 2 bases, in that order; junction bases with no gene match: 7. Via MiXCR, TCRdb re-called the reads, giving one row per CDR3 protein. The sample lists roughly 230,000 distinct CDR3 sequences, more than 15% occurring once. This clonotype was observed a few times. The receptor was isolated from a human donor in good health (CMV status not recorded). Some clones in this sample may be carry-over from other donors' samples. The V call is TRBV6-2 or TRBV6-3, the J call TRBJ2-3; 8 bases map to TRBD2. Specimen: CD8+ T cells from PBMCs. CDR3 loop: CASSYSGAVTDTQYF. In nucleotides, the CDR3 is TGTGCCAGCAGCTATAGCGGGGCGGTCACAGATACGCAGTATTTT.